This is a list of T cell receptor beta chains from one sample in a study of beta chain features in type 1 diabetes. Profiled with immunoSEQ multiplex PCR; TCRdb holds only in-frame clones, not every one. The data hold 250,000 to 350,000 clones, with roughly an eighth observed a single time. Source material: naive CD4+ T cells from blood. The source is a young man with type 1 diabetes. CDR3s include the opening cysteine and the closing phenylalanine or tryptophan. The D gene is left open where the match is weak. Clone size is given for some rows only: seen once, a few or many times, or a class if the clone is expanded.

cdr3_length d_call j_call clone_size v_call cdr3_nt cdr3_aa
14 NA TRBJ2-5 few TRBV7-2 TGTGCCAGCACCTCCCGCAGGGGCGAAGAGACCCAGTACTTC CASTSRRGEETQYF
13 NA TRBJ1-1 few TRBV2 TGTGCCAGCAGTGACTTGAGGAACACTGAAGCTTTCTTT CASSDLRNTEAFF
15 TRBD1 TRBJ2-2 few TRBV28 TGTGCCAGCAGTAGAGACAGGGTGAGGGTCGGGGAGCTGTTTTTT CASSRDRVRVGELFF
18 NA TRBJ2-5 NA TRBV5-4 TGTGCCAGCAGCCGACCTCCCAGGTACGGGGGAGTCCAAGAGACCCAGTACTTC CASSRPPRYGGVQETQYF
14 NA TRBJ1-3 NA TRBV6-6 TGTGCCAGCTCACTTTCTGATTCTGGAAACACCATATATTTT CASSLSDSGNTIYF
15 TRBD2 TRBJ2-7 NA TRBV7-3 TGTGCCAGCAGCTTAGATGGGACTAGCTACGGCGAGCAGTACTTC CASSLDGTSYGEQYF
15 TRBD2 TRBJ2-3 NA TRBV7-8 TGTGCCAGCAGCATACTAGCGGGATACACAGATACGCAGTATTTT CASSILAGYTDTQYF
15 NA TRBJ1-2 NA TRBV4-2 TGTGCCAGCAGCCAAGACCCCGGTGGTGACTATGGCTACACCTTC CASSQDPGGDYGYTF
15 TRBD2 TRBJ2-3 few TRBV5-1 TGCGCCAGCAGCTTGAGACTAGCGGTCACAGATACGCAGTATTTT CASSLRLAVTDTQYF
17 TRBD2 TRBJ2-1 NA TRBV4-2 TGTGCCAGCAGCCAAGCTGAAGGTCTAGCGGATAACAATGAGCAGTTCTTC CASSQAEGLADNNEQFF
15 NA TRBJ2-5 NA TRBV25-1 TGTGCCAGCAGTGATTCTGACAACGTTGGAGAGACCCAGTACTTC CASSDSDNVGETQYF
13 NA TRBJ1-1 NA TRBV5-6 TGTGCCAGCAGCTTGGGGGGGCTCACTGAAGCTTTCTTT CASSLGGLTEAFF
15 NA TRBJ2-3 NA TRBV4-3 TGCGCCAGCAGCCAAGTCCCTCCGAGCACAGATACGCAGTATTTT CASSQVPPSTDTQYF
14 TRBD1 TRBJ2-7 few TRBV28 TGTGCCAGCAGTCCATGGACAGGGAGGTACGAGCAGTACTTC CASSPWTGRYEQYF
15 TRBD1 TRBJ2-3 NA TRBV18 TGTGCCAGCTCCGCCGGACAGGGGAGGCCAGATACGCAGTATTTT CASSAGQGRPDTQYF
13 TRBD2 TRBJ2-1 NA TRBV30 TGTGCCTGGAGTCTAGCGGGACTGGCGAAGCAGTTCTTC CAWSLAGLAKQFF
14 NA TRBJ2-3 NA TRBV7-9 TGTGCCAGCAGCTTATTTCAGGGTCAAGATACGCAGTATTTT CASSLFQGQDTQYF
14 TRBD1 TRBJ2-7 few TRBV19 TGTGCCAGTAGCGCCCGGGACAGGACCTACGAGCAGTACTTC CASSARDRTYEQYF
16 TRBD1 TRBJ1-2 NA TRBV9 TGTGCCAGCAGCTCCCGGGACAGGGGTTCCAACTATGGCTACACCTTC CASSSRDRGSNYGYTF
13 NA TRBJ2-7 NA TRBV18 TGTGCCAGCTCACTTCGGGACTCCTACGAGCAGTACTTC CASSLRDSYEQYF
14 NA TRBJ2-3 few TRBV29-1 TGCAGCGTTGAAGATCGAGCTTTCACAGATACGCAGTATTTT CSVEDRAFTDTQYF
15 TRBD1 TRBJ2-7 NA TRBV5-1 TGCGCCAGCAGCTTGGCGGGACAGGGAGATCGCGAGCAGTACTTC CASSLAGQGDREQYF
15 TRBD2 TRBJ2-2 NA TRBV5-4 TGTGCCAGCAGCTCACCGGGACTAGCTGCCGGGGAGCTGTTTTTT CASSSPGLAAGELFF
15 NA TRBJ2-1 few TRBV15 TGTGCCACCAGCAGTTTCGGGGAGGGGGACAATGAGCAGTTCTTC CATSSFGEGDNEQFF
14 NA TRBJ2-7 NA TRBV6-5 TGTGCCAGCAGTTACTCCAGTACGTCCTACGAGCAGTACTTC CASSYSSTSYEQYF
14 NA TRBJ1-2 few TRBV28 TGTGCCAGCAGGTGGGACAATTCTAACTATGGCTACACCTTC CASRWDNSNYGYTF
13 TRBD2 TRBJ2-5 few TRBV7-9 TGTGCCAGCAGCTGGCTAGCGGAAGAGACCCAGTACTTC CASSWLAEETQYF
13 TRBD2 TRBJ2-1 NA TRBV2 TGTGCCAGCAGGGGGGGACTAGCATCTGAGCAGTTCTTC CASRGGLASEQFF
14 TRBD1 TRBJ1-2 NA TRBV5-6 TGTGCCAGCAGCTTACCCGGACAGGGTTCTGGCTACACCTTC CASSLPGQGSGYTF
17 TRBD1 TRBJ2-1 few TRBV5-1 TGCGCCAGCAGCTTGGGACAGGGGTCCCTCTCCTACAATGAGCAGTTCTTC CASSLGQGSLSYNEQFF
13 NA TRBJ1-1 few TRBV5-1 TGCGCCAGCAGCTTGGCCTCCGGCACTGAAGCTTTCTTT CASSLASGTEAFF
17 NA TRBJ2-3 few TRBV9 TGTGCCAGCAGCCCCGGACAGAATCCCGGTAGAACAGATACGCAGTATTTT CASSPGQNPGRTDTQYF
14 TRBD1 TRBJ1-1 few TRBV9 TGTGCCAGCAGCCCGAGTGGGGACAGTCAAGAAGCTTTCTTT CASSPSGDSQEAFF
14 TRBD2 TRBJ2-3 NA TRBV6-6 TGTGCCACCCGACTAGCGTATAGCACAGATACGCAGTATTTT CATRLAYSTDTQYF
14 NA TRBJ1-3 NA TRBV25-1 TGTGCCAGCAGCGCCCCCAGCTCTGGAAACACCATATATTTT CASSAPSSGNTIYF
13 NA TRBJ1-1 NA TRBV14 TGTGCCAGCAGCCGCGGGGGGTACACTGAAGCTTTCTTT CASSRGGYTEAFF
15 TRBD1 TRBJ2-3 NA TRBV29-1 TGCAGCGCTACTGACAGGGGAGGTACAGGGGATACGCAGTATTTT CSATDRGGTGDTQYF
16 TRBD2 TRBJ2-5 NA TRBV9 TGTGCCAGCAGCTCCTCAGTAGCGGGAGGACGAGAGACCCAGTACTTC CASSSSVAGGRETQYF
15 NA TRBJ2-2 NA TRBV2 TGTGCCAGCAGTCAGGGACAACGGAACACCGGGGAGCTGTTTTTT CASSQGQRNTGELFF
12 NA TRBJ1-2 NA TRBV30 TGTGGCGGCGTGGCCGGGAACTATGGCTACACCTTC CGGVAGNYGYTF
16 TRBD1 TRBJ2-5 NA TRBV11-3 TGTGCCAGCAGCTTAGGCACAGGGGGCCTAGCTGAGGCCCAGTACTTC CASSLGTGGLAEAQYF
13 TRBD1 TRBJ1-5 NA TRBV30 TGTGCCTGGGACAGGGGGCCCAATCAGCCCCAGCATTTT CAWDRGPNQPQHF
15 TRBD2 TRBJ2-3 few TRBV7-2 TGTGCCAGCAGCCCGGACCTCCTGCGGGGGGATACGCAGTATTTT CASSPDLLRGDTQYF
15 TRBD1 TRBJ1-5 few TRBV14 TGTGCCAGCAGCCAAGGGGGGACAGGGCACCAGCCCCAGCATTTT CASSQGGTGHQPQHF
12 NA TRBJ1-5 NA TRBV19 TGTGCCAGTAGTATTCTCAATCAGCCCCAGCATTTT CASSILNQPQHF
13 TRBD1 TRBJ2-7 few TRBV10-3 TGTGCCACGCAGGACAGGGGGATCGCCGAGCAGTACTTC CATQDRGIAEQYF
13 NA TRBJ2-2 NA TRBV7-3 TGTGCCAGCAGCCAAGGGGTTACCGGGGAGCTGTTTTTT CASSQGVTGELFF
18 TRBD2 TRBJ2-2 NA TRBV9 TGTGCCAGCAGCGTAGTCCCTAGCGGGAGGGCGGGAACCGGGGAGCTGTTTTTT CASSVVPSGRAGTGELFF
13 NA TRBJ2-1 few TRBV10-3 TGTGCCATTACCGCAGGCCTTAACGATGAGCAGTTCTTC CAITAGLNDEQFF
14 NA TRBJ2-7 few TRBV7-9 TGTGCCAGCAGCCCAGGACATAGCTCCTACGAGCAGTACTTC CASSPGHSSYEQYF